Included here is one TCR beta chain sequence, with context. No antigen is known for it. Base qualities are missing; no much larger clone stands one base away. The CDR3 contains 18 residues, cysteine and phenylalanine counted. CDR3 DNA is the only sequence kept; it has 54 bases, read in frame from the first base. From a lookup of the germline V gene, CDR1 and CDR2 are SGHRS and YFSETQ. From V the trimming removes 4 bases and from J it removes 3 bases, while the gene matches leave 13 bases of the junction unaccounted for. The entire isolated RNA was reverse transcribed using the High Capacity cDNA Reverse Transcription Kit, and thus expressed TCRB transcripts were sequenced. Deep immunoSEQ sequencing was applied to naive, central memory and regulatory T cell samples, giving an average of approximately 4 million total reads per sample. Sorted cells were lysed in RLT buffer, and RNA was extracted using DNase-treated RNeasy Micro or Mini kits according to cell number. To prevent cross-contamination, every cell subset was processed on its own, while patient and healthy donor samples were processed together. Using the immunoSEQ multiplex PCR, TCRB sequences were amplified from cDNA into 87-bp fragments spanning the CDR3 region. Sequencing of the amplicons was done on the Illumina HiSeq platform. Regarding the original processing steps: PCR bias was computationally corrected using synthetic template baselines, reads within Hamming distance 2 were collapsed, and singletons that could not be merged were discarded. Reads were aligned against IMGT so that V, D and J genes, CDR3 length and insertions or deletions at six rearrangement sites could be assigned. Within each subset, clonotype counts were normalized to sorted cell number, and only after that were true diversity and Gini coefficients computed with the tcR R package. The overlap coefficient, calculated on TCRB nucleotide sequences, was used to measure repertoire sharing. Out-of-frame TCRB sequences from naive cells were analyzed as a proxy for the pre-selection repertoire. The clones in this table, taken by TCRdb from immuneACCESS, are in-frame only. Not every clone is retained; where verified, under half of the shortfall comes from an unresolved V gene, and the cause of the rest is unknown. V and J calls and clone size are those listed in that table; D and trimming were worked out from the DNA. The sample profile shows about 660,000 clones; about an eighth of them were found once. 0.03% to 0.045% of the sample is taken by the ten largest.

This specimen belongs to a study of beta chain features in type 1 diabetes (dated by TCRdb to 2016 to 2019). Concerning the study at large: Mean age, gender distribution, total cell number and subset yield did not differ between patients and healthy donors. A total of approximately 100,000,000 sorted cells were examined across all samples, and the number of cells per subset was strongly correlated with RNA yield. In the study, TCRB repertoires of sorted circulating CD4+ T cell subsets from recently diagnosed type 1 diabetes patients were compared with those of matched healthy donors. Regulatory and stem cell-like memory subsets were obtained from only 8 patients and roughly 8 healthy donors, while naive and central memory subsets were obtained from all 28 donors. Summary of the overall study and its limitations: PCR might favor shorter templates, but patient and control samples were amplified and corrected together, so any skew would affect both groups equally. Sequencing cDNA rather than genomic DNA could over-represent highly expressing activated cells, although activation and CD3 levels did not differ between groups. Only small numbers of individuals were included in the HLA sub-analyses, which left unresolved whether HLA type had any influence on TCRB rearrangement. Patients with type 1 diabetes made fewer insertions and deleted more nucleotides at VDJ recombination sites, implying thymic rearrangement abnormalities. In all four CD4+ subsets, TCRB CDR3 length was moderately but significantly shorter in type 1 diabetes patients. Naive, central memory and regulatory TCRB repertoires appeared to be more alike among patients than among healthy donors.

Each donor gave one peripheral blood draw, averaging roughly 0.11 L, which was collected into heparinised tubes. A BD FACSAria II was used to sort naive, central memory, regulatory and stem cell-like memory CD4+ T cells with a panel that included CD45RO, CCR7, CD25, CD127, CD95 and CD27. All sorted populations exceeded 95% purity. Right away, PBMCs were isolated by Lymphoprep density gradient centrifugation and were stained directly, with no culture step. So that batch effects would be minimized, each experiment stained and sorted samples in pairs, pairing one healthy donor with one patient. The V and J segments used are TRBV5-1 and TRBJ2-3, with 11 bases in between that match TRBD2. The sequence was collected from a man between 18 and 29 years old with type 1 diabetes. Sequences were obtained from naive CD4+ T cells from blood. This specimen's cell subset or site label, interpreted: true naive CD4+ T cells. Here the CDR3 is given as CASSPPQRLAGLTDTQYF. The nucleotide sequence is given as TGCGCCAGCAGCCCACCCCAACGACTAGCGGGGCTGACAGATACGCAGTATTTT.